This note documents a single TCR beta chain sequence. In the authors' methods: Counts of nucleated cells, estimated from reference gene primer amplification, were obtained. Here immunoSEQ multiplex PCR was the method, and the copy in TCRdb shows in-frame clones only, minus some. Clone size and the V and J calls come from that table; the DNA yielded D and trimming. The sample carries roughly 250,000 clones, under 85% recorded once. The data belong to a study of blood T cell repertoires in COVID-19. The sample comprised peripheral blood. The receptor's source is a woman in her thirties or forties with active or convalescent COVID-19.

CDR3 in DNA: TGTGCCAGCAGCCAGGGGAAGGGGGCCCCCCTTGCCACTGAAGCTTTCTTT. Protein sequence: CASSQGKGAPLATEAFF. The chain carries TRBV7-9 and TRBJ1-1, with TRBD1 matching 7 bases. V dropped 5 bases and J dropped 4; count of bases not matched to a gene: 16. Germline assignment: CDR1 SEHNR and CDR2 FQNEAQ (reference sequence). The CDR3 consists of 17 residues.